This is a list of T cell receptor beta chains from one sample in a study of blood T cell repertoires in COVID-19. TCRdb's table, derived via immunoSEQ multiplex PCR, lists solely in-frame clones and lacks some. This table has about 140,000 clones, about 70% appearing once. The sequenced sample consisted of peripheral blood. These receptors were collected from an elderly man with acute or convalescent COVID-19. Both conserved end residues are part of each CDR3. A D gene is named only where the DNA matches it firmly. Size tells how often a clone was seen (once, few, many) or the class of an expanded clone, and some rows leave it out.

clone size: few
J gene: TRBJ1-5
D gene: TRBD1
V gene: TRBV2
CDR3 DNA: TGTGCCAGCACGGAGGGGGCAGTCAATCAGCCCCAGCATTTT
CDR3 protein: CASTEGAVNQPQHF

clone size: -
J gene: TRBJ2-2
D gene: -
V gene: TRBV2
CDR3 DNA: TGTGCCAGCAGTGAAGTGGGGGCGGTCACCGGGGAGCTGTTTTTT
CDR3 protein: CASSEVGAVTGELFF

clone size: -
J gene: TRBJ2-7
D gene: TRBD1
V gene: TRBV2
CDR3 DNA: TGTGCCAGCAGTCCGGACAGGAGAAACTACGAGCAGTACTTC
CDR3 protein: CASSPDRRNYEQYF

clone size: -
J gene: TRBJ1-1
D gene: -
V gene: TRBV11-2
CDR3 DNA: TGTGCCAGCAGCTTACACGGAGGCACTGAAGCTTTCTTT
CDR3 protein: CASSLHGGTEAFF

clone size: -
J gene: TRBJ2-7
D gene: -
V gene: TRBV7-2
CDR3 DNA: TGTGCCAGCAGCTTAGGGCCAGCCACTACCTACGAGCAGTACTTC
CDR3 protein: CASSLGPATTYEQYF

clone size: -
J gene: TRBJ2-3
D gene: -
V gene: TRBV7-3
CDR3 DNA: TGTGCCAGCAGCCCACAGTCGACAGATACGCAGTATTTT
CDR3 protein: CASSPQSTDTQYF

clone size: -
J gene: TRBJ2-3
D gene: -
V gene: TRBV7-2
CDR3 DNA: TGTGCCAGCAGCACTGCTTTCCGCACAGATACGCAGTATTTT
CDR3 protein: CASSTAFRTDTQYF

clone size: -
J gene: TRBJ2-3
D gene: -
V gene: TRBV6-5
CDR3 DNA: TGTGCCAGCAGTTTTGGAGGCACAGATACGCAGTATTTT
CDR3 protein: CASSFGGTDTQYF

clone size: -
J gene: TRBJ2-2
D gene: -
V gene: TRBV7-7
CDR3 DNA: TGTGCTAGCAGCTTACCCAGCACCGGGGAGCTGTTTTTT
CDR3 protein: CASSLPSTGELFF

clone size: -
J gene: TRBJ2-2
D gene: -
V gene: TRBV14
CDR3 DNA: TGTGCCAGCAGCCAAGGGACAGCCCACACCGGGGAGCTGTTTTTT
CDR3 protein: CASSQGTAHTGELFF

clone size: -
J gene: TRBJ1-1
D gene: -
V gene: TRBV7-9
CDR3 DNA: TGTGCCAGCAGCCCCTTACAGGGAAGTTGGACTGAAGCTTTCTTT
CDR3 protein: CASSPLQGSWTEAFF

clone size: -
J gene: TRBJ2-5
D gene: TRBD1
V gene: TRBV3-1/TRBV3-2
CDR3 DNA: TGTGCCAGCAGCCCTCCGGGACAGGGTCGTGAGACCCAGTACTTC
CDR3 protein: CASSPPGQGRETQYF

clone size: few
J gene: TRBJ1-5
D gene: -
V gene: TRBV19
CDR3 DNA: TGTGCCAGTATCCATTTGGGGGCAGGCCCCAATCAGCCCCAGCATTTT
CDR3 protein: CASIHLGAGPNQPQHF

clone size: -
J gene: TRBJ2-2
D gene: TRBD2
V gene: TRBV5-4
CDR3 DNA: TGTGCCAGCAGCCCGGCCGGGACTAGCGGACGGGGCGGGGAGCTGTTTTTT
CDR3 protein: CASSPAGTSGRGGELFF

clone size: -
J gene: TRBJ1-1
D gene: -
V gene: TRBV30
CDR3 DNA: TGTGCCTGGGAAACGGGGGTCGGAACTGAAGCTTTCTTT
CDR3 protein: CAWETGVGTEAFF

clone size: -
J gene: TRBJ1-5
D gene: -
V gene: TRBV6-2/TRBV6-3
CDR3 DNA: TGTGCCAGCAGTTACTCGGCCCTCGACACTAGCAATCAGCCCCAGCATTTT
CDR3 protein: CASSYSALDTSNQPQHF

clone size: -
J gene: TRBJ2-7
D gene: TRBD2
V gene: TRBV4-3
CDR3 DNA: TGCGCCAGCAGCCAAGAGGGACTAGGTTACTACGAGCAGTACTTC
CDR3 protein: CASSQEGLGYYEQYF

clone size: -
J gene: TRBJ1-2
D gene: TRBD1
V gene: TRBV28
CDR3 DNA: TGTGCCAGCAGTTTGGGGACAGGGGACGGCTACACCTTC
CDR3 protein: CASSLGTGDGYTF

clone size: -
J gene: TRBJ1-2
D gene: -
V gene: TRBV18
CDR3 DNA: TGTGCCAGCTCACCTCTCGGGGAAGCTAACTATGGCTACACCTTC
CDR3 protein: CASSPLGEANYGYTF

clone size: -
J gene: TRBJ1-5
D gene: TRBD1
V gene: TRBV2
CDR3 DNA: TGTGCCAGCACCGCCGGGACAGGGGGTCAGCCCCAGCATTTT
CDR3 protein: CASTAGTGGQPQHF

clone size: -
J gene: TRBJ1-6
D gene: -
V gene: TRBV10-3
CDR3 DNA: TGTGCCATCAGTGAACCTCCCCTGAAGGGGTCCCATTCACCCCTCCACTTT
CDR3 protein: CAISEPPLKGSHSPLHF

clone size: -
J gene: TRBJ2-7
D gene: TRBD1
V gene: TRBV28
CDR3 DNA: TGTGCCAGCAGATCGGACAGGAGAATATACGAGCAGTACTTC
CDR3 protein: CASRSDRRIYEQYF